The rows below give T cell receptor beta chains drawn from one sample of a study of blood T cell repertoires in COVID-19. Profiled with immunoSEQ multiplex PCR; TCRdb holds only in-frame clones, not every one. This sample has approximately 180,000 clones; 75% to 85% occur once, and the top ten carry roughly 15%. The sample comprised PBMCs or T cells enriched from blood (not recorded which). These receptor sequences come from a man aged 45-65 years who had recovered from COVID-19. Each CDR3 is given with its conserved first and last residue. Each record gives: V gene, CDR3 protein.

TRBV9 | CASSGGQGYYNSPLHF
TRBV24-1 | CATSDFVGGRNGEQYF
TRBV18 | CASSPDRVEPQHF
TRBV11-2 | CASSSGLAGNYEQYF
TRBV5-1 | CASSLGGYQETQYF
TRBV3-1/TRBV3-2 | CASSRTGSDQPQHF
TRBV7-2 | CASSRAGGHTGELFF
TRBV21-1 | CASSKVSGYEQYF
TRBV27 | CASTNFWSGNTGELFF
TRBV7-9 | CASSLGQGYSNQPQHF
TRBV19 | CASVRQGKPGELFF
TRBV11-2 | CASSLHGRVDTGELFF
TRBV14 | CASSRRGGNYGYTF
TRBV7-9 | CASSLLEVPGTEAFF
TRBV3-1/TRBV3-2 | CASSHTGTTGNTIYF
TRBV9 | CASSVGGVSTDTQYF
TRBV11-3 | CASSLGGGDEAQYF
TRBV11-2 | CASSLTELVSGNTIYF
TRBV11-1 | CASSPRGSYEQYF
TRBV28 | CASSLLAGAFSYNEQFF
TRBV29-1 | CSVVTVSYGYTF
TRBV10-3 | CAISESGGSQPQHF
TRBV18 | CASSLFSTDTQYF
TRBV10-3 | CAISEKGDQPQHF
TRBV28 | CASSTIDRGRLGYTF
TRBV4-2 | CASSLEGAYGYTF
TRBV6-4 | CASSGGTSGGSEQFF
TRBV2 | CASSGTGGNYNEQFF
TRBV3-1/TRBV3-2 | CASSQTQQGSGGYTF
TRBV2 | CASRGAIGNQPQHF
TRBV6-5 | CASSPTLGQNNEQFF
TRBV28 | CASSLSGVKPLHF
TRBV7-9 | CASSARRGQSMGSPLHF
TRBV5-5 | CASSLSWRDTEAFF
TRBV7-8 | CASSLARLAGVPSYNEQFF
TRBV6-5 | CASSSLTGAKTQYF
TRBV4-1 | CASSQPPRGETTKNIQYF
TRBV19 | CASSIRQEVAKNIQYF
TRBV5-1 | CASSLWANEKLFF
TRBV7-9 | CARRGNDLKEKLFF
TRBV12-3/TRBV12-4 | CASRLHRGEQYF
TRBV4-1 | CASSQDRTGEKLFF
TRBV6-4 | CANGRDNSYNSPLHF
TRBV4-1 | CASSQGGWTLGGQPQHF
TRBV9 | CASSVAFATGQASSGNTIYF
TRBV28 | CASSLGRVNQPQHF